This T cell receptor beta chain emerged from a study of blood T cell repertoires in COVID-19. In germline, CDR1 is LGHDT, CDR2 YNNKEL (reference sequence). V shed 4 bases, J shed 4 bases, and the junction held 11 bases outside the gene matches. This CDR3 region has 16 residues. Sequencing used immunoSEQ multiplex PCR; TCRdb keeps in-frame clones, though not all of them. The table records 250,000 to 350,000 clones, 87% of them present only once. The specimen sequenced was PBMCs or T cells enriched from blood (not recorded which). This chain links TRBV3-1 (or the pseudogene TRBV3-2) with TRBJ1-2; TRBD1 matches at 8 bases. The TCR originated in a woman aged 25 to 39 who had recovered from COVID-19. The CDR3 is CASSPLGQGSGYGYTF. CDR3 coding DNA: TGTGCCAGCAGCCCCCTCGGACAGGGTTCGGGCTATGGCTACACCTTC.